The source of this T cell receptor (beta chain) is a study of cytomegalovirus exposure and HLA in healthy donors. PCR employed 60 Vbeta and 13 Jbeta primers. The protocol was immunoSEQ multiplex PCR, while the TCRdb copy is restricted to in-frame clones and leaves out a portion. Seen here are 110,000 or so clones, over 60% observed once, and the top ten hold approximately 2.4%. The CDR3 contains 15 residues. V shed 3 bases and J shed 0 bases, with 10 bases lying between them. The germline CDR1 and CDR2 sequences are SGHVS and FNYEAQ. This receptor was taken from a female donor in good health and CMV-seronegative. This chain joins TRBV7-6 and TRBJ2-3, with D possibly being TRBD2 (7 bases). The source material was PBMCs. CDR3 residues: CASSFAGASTDTQYF. CDR3 in DNA: TGTGCCAGCAGCTTTGCGGGGGCTAGCACAGATACGCAGTATTTT. Combining the CDR3 with reference TRBV7-6 and TRBJ2-3 gives the whole variable domain GAGVSQSPRYKVTKRGQDVALRCDPISGHVSLYWYRQALGQGPEFLTYFNYEAQQDKSGLPNDRFSAERPEGSISTLTIQRTEQRDSAMYRCASSFAGASTDTQYFGPGTRLTVL.